Listed below are T cell receptor beta chains from one sample, sequenced in a study of blood T cell repertoires in COVID-19. The assay was immunoSEQ multiplex PCR, and TCRdb's table has in-frame clones only and misses some. Counted here are 150,000 or so clones, roughly nine tenths occurring once; the ten biggest clones make up around 24%. Sequences were obtained from peripheral blood. The receptors here all came from a man aged 55-75 years with acute or convalescent COVID-19. Both conserved end residues are part of each CDR3. Fields, in order: CDR3 length, D gene, J gene, V gene, clone size, CDR3 DNA, CDR3 protein. D genes are given only for firm matches. Size tells how often a clone was seen (once, few, many) or the class of an expanded clone, and some rows leave it out.

cdr3_length: 11; d_call: NA; j_call: TRBJ1-1; v_call: TRBV6-5; clone_size: NA; cdr3_nt: TGTGCCAGCAGTTCGACAGCCGAAGCTTTCTTT; cdr3_aa: CASSSTAEAFF
cdr3_length: 13; d_call: NA; j_call: TRBJ2-3; v_call: TRBV7-3; clone_size: NA; cdr3_nt: TGTGCCAGCAGCTTAAGTAGTCGAGGAGAGCAGTATTTT; cdr3_aa: CASSLSSRGEQYF
cdr3_length: 18; d_call: TRBD2; j_call: TRBJ2-3; v_call: TRBV5-8; clone_size: NA; cdr3_nt: TGTGCCAGCAGCTCAGGGGGACTAGCGGGGGCAGGAGCAGATACGCAGTATTTT; cdr3_aa: CASSSGGLAGAGADTQYF
cdr3_length: 13; d_call: NA; j_call: TRBJ2-2; v_call: TRBV29-1; clone_size: NA; cdr3_nt: TGCAGCGTGGTCCCAGCGGACACCGGGGAGCTGTTTTTT; cdr3_aa: CSVVPADTGELFF
cdr3_length: 15; d_call: TRBD1; j_call: TRBJ1-4; v_call: TRBV25-1; clone_size: NA; cdr3_nt: TGTGCCAGCAGTGATTCGACAGGGACTAATGAAAAACTGTTTTTT; cdr3_aa: CASSDSTGTNEKLFF
cdr3_length: 14; d_call: NA; j_call: TRBJ1-4; v_call: TRBV27; clone_size: NA; cdr3_nt: TGTGCCAGCAGTATAAGACCCCGGGATGAAAAACTGTTTTTT; cdr3_aa: CASSIRPRDEKLFF
cdr3_length: 15; d_call: TRBD1; j_call: TRBJ2-5; v_call: TRBV7-2; clone_size: NA; cdr3_nt: TGTGCCAGCAGCTTAGAAGATGTACAGGGGGGAACCCAGTACTTC; cdr3_aa: CASSLEDVQGGTQYF
cdr3_length: 15; d_call: TRBD1; j_call: TRBJ2-2; v_call: TRBV7-8; clone_size: NA; cdr3_nt: TGTGCCAGCAGCAGGGACAGGGCCAGAGACGGGGAGCTGTTTTTT; cdr3_aa: CASSRDRARDGELFF
cdr3_length: 15; d_call: NA; j_call: TRBJ2-5; v_call: TRBV2; clone_size: NA; cdr3_nt: TGTGCCAGCAGTGAACCGCCCCGGTATGAAGAGACCCAGTACTTC; cdr3_aa: CASSEPPRYEETQYF
cdr3_length: 16; d_call: NA; j_call: TRBJ2-2; v_call: TRBV21-1; clone_size: NA; cdr3_nt: TGTGCCAGCAGCTTTCCGGGACAGGGGGTTACCGGGGAGCTGTTTTTT; cdr3_aa: CASSFPGQGVTGELFF
cdr3_length: 13; d_call: TRBD1; j_call: TRBJ1-5; v_call: TRBV24-1; clone_size: NA; cdr3_nt: TGTGCCACGGGCAGGGGGGGCAATCAGCCCCAGCATTTT; cdr3_aa: CATGRGGNQPQHF
cdr3_length: 13; d_call: NA; j_call: TRBJ2-2; v_call: TRBV24-1; clone_size: few; cdr3_nt: TGTGCCACCGGAGGGTCCCTAACCGGGGAGCTGTTTTTT; cdr3_aa: CATGGSLTGELFF
cdr3_length: 12; d_call: NA; j_call: TRBJ1-1; v_call: TRBV6-5; clone_size: NA; cdr3_nt: TGTGCCAGCGGAGGGTGGGTCACTGAAGCTTTCTTT; cdr3_aa: CASGGWVTEAFF
cdr3_length: 15; d_call: TRBD2; j_call: TRBJ2-1; v_call: TRBV10-3; clone_size: NA; cdr3_nt: TGTGCCATCAGTGACAGGGGACTAGCCTTAAATGAGCAGTTCTTC; cdr3_aa: CAISDRGLALNEQFF
cdr3_length: 14; d_call: TRBD1; j_call: TRBJ1-2; v_call: TRBV7-2; clone_size: once; cdr3_nt: TGTGCCAGCAGCTTAGGACTTGGGACAGGGGGCTACACCTTC; cdr3_aa: CASSLGLGTGGYTF
cdr3_length: 14; d_call: TRBD1; j_call: TRBJ1-2; v_call: TRBV10-3; clone_size: NA; cdr3_nt: TGTGCCATCAGTGCGACAGGGGGGAACTATGGCTACACCTTC; cdr3_aa: CAISATGGNYGYTF
cdr3_length: 14; d_call: NA; j_call: TRBJ2-3; v_call: TRBV9; clone_size: NA; cdr3_nt: TGTGCCAGCAGCGTAGGACAGCGCACAGATACGCAGTATTTT; cdr3_aa: CASSVGQRTDTQYF
cdr3_length: 13; d_call: TRBD1; j_call: TRBJ1-2; v_call: TRBV30; clone_size: NA; cdr3_nt: TGTGCCTGGAGTGTACGCACAGGGGATGGCTACACCTTC; cdr3_aa: CAWSVRTGDGYTF
cdr3_length: 16; d_call: NA; j_call: TRBJ2-7; v_call: TRBV7-9; clone_size: NA; cdr3_nt: TGTGCCAGCAGCCTCCTCCGACACTCGAGCTCCTACGAGCAGTACTTC; cdr3_aa: CASSLLRHSSSYEQYF
cdr3_length: 15; d_call: TRBD1; j_call: TRBJ1-2; v_call: TRBV24-1; clone_size: NA; cdr3_nt: TGTGCCACCAGTGATTTGAGGCAGGGGGCGGAGGGCTACACCTTC; cdr3_aa: CATSDLRQGAEGYTF
cdr3_length: 13; d_call: NA; j_call: TRBJ1-5; v_call: TRBV5-4; clone_size: once; cdr3_nt: TGTGCCAGCAGCCCGGGGGGGAATCAGCCCCAACATTTT; cdr3_aa: CASSPGGNQPQHF
cdr3_length: 14; d_call: TRBD2; j_call: TRBJ2-1; v_call: TRBV19; clone_size: NA; cdr3_nt: TGTGCCAGTAGTATAAGGGCGGGGGGTCCCGCGCAGTTCTTC; cdr3_aa: CASSIRAGGPAQFF
cdr3_length: 15; d_call: TRBD1; j_call: TRBJ1-1; v_call: TRBV5-1; clone_size: NA; cdr3_nt: TGCGCCAGCAGCCGGGACAGACCACTGAACACTGAAGCTTTCTTT; cdr3_aa: CASSRDRPLNTEAFF
cdr3_length: 15; d_call: TRBD1; j_call: TRBJ2-3; v_call: TRBV5-4; clone_size: NA; cdr3_nt: TGTGCCAGCACCTCCCGGGACAGGGGTTTAGTTACGCAGTATTTT; cdr3_aa: CASTSRDRGLVTQYF
cdr3_length: 15; d_call: NA; j_call: TRBJ1-2; v_call: TRBV30; clone_size: few; cdr3_nt: TGTGCCTGGAGAGGGCAGGGCACCATTAACTATGGCTACACCTTC; cdr3_aa: CAWRGQGTINYGYTF
cdr3_length: 13; d_call: NA; j_call: TRBJ2-1; v_call: TRBV24-1; clone_size: NA; cdr3_nt: TGTGCCACCAGTGATCCAGGGATACGCGAGCAGTTCTTC; cdr3_aa: CATSDPGIREQFF
cdr3_length: 15; d_call: NA; j_call: TRBJ1-6; v_call: TRBV18; clone_size: NA; cdr3_nt: TGTGCCAGCTCACCACAAACAGGGAACAATTCACCCCTCCACTTT; cdr3_aa: CASSPQTGNNSPLHF
cdr3_length: 13; d_call: NA; j_call: TRBJ1-1; v_call: TRBV19; clone_size: NA; cdr3_nt: TGTGCCAGTAGACCGACAGAGAACACTGAAGCTTTCTTT; cdr3_aa: CASRPTENTEAFF
cdr3_length: 14; d_call: NA; j_call: TRBJ1-5; v_call: TRBV9; clone_size: NA; cdr3_nt: TGTGCCAGCAGCGTAGACAGGGACAATCAGCCCCAGCATTTT; cdr3_aa: CASSVDRDNQPQHF
cdr3_length: 14; d_call: TRBD1; j_call: TRBJ1-1; v_call: TRBV5-4; clone_size: NA; cdr3_nt: TGTGCCAGCAGCCCGGGACAGGGGAGGGCTGAAGCTTTCTTT; cdr3_aa: CASSPGQGRAEAFF
cdr3_length: 16; d_call: TRBD1; j_call: TRBJ2-2; v_call: TRBV24-1; clone_size: NA; cdr3_nt: TGTGCCACCAGTGAACAGACAGGGATTTTCACCGGGGAGCTGTTTTTT; cdr3_aa: CATSEQTGIFTGELFF
cdr3_length: 13; d_call: NA; j_call: TRBJ1-1; v_call: TRBV7-9; clone_size: NA; cdr3_nt: TGTGCCAGCAGCACCACAGGGAACACTGAAGCTTTCTTT; cdr3_aa: CASSTTGNTEAFF
cdr3_length: 11; d_call: NA; j_call: TRBJ1-1; v_call: TRBV19; clone_size: NA; cdr3_nt: TGTGCCAGTAGTAAACTATCAAGTAACTTCTTT; cdr3_aa: CASSKLSSNFF
cdr3_length: 14; d_call: NA; j_call: TRBJ1-1; v_call: TRBV3-1/TRBV3-2; clone_size: NA; cdr3_nt: TGTGCCAGCAGCCGGAAGGGGGTGAACACTGAAGCTTTCTTT; cdr3_aa: CASSRKGVNTEAFF
cdr3_length: 17; d_call: TRBD2; j_call: TRBJ2-2; v_call: TRBV4-3; clone_size: NA; cdr3_nt: TGCGCCAGCAGCCAAGATCGAGCGGGAGGGCCAACCGGGGAGCTGTTTTTT; cdr3_aa: CASSQDRAGGPTGELFF
cdr3_length: 16; d_call: TRBD2; j_call: TRBJ2-1; v_call: TRBV7-3; clone_size: NA; cdr3_nt: TGTGCCAGCAGCCCCTACAGCGGGAGGGTTAACAATGAGCAGTTCTTC; cdr3_aa: CASSPYSGRVNNEQFF
cdr3_length: 14; d_call: TRBD2; j_call: TRBJ2-7; v_call: TRBV19; clone_size: NA; cdr3_nt: TGTGCCAGTAGTAGGACTAGCGGGAGCTACGAGCAGTACTTC; cdr3_aa: CASSRTSGSYEQYF
cdr3_length: 14; d_call: NA; j_call: TRBJ1-1; v_call: TRBV5-1; clone_size: NA; cdr3_nt: TGCGCCAGCAGCTTGATTGGAGCGGGGGCTGAAGCTTTCTTT; cdr3_aa: CASSLIGAGAEAFF
cdr3_length: 14; d_call: TRBD1; j_call: TRBJ1-2; v_call: TRBV5-1; clone_size: NA; cdr3_nt: TGCGCCAGCAGCTTTGGACAGGGAGGAGAGGGCTACACCTTC; cdr3_aa: CASSFGQGGEGYTF
cdr3_length: 16; d_call: NA; j_call: TRBJ1-4; v_call: TRBV5-6; clone_size: NA; cdr3_nt: TGTGCCAGCAGCTCACCGACAGATTCAACTAATGAAAAACTGTTTTTT; cdr3_aa: CASSSPTDSTNEKLFF
cdr3_length: 15; d_call: NA; j_call: TRBJ2-6; v_call: TRBV29-1; clone_size: NA; cdr3_nt: TGCAGCGTTGAAGGGACAGACTCTGGGGCCAACGTCCTGACTTTC; cdr3_aa: CSVEGTDSGANVLTF
cdr3_length: 14; d_call: TRBD1; j_call: TRBJ1-1; v_call: TRBV18; clone_size: NA; cdr3_nt: TGTGCCAGCTCACTAGGGACAGGGAACACTGAAGCTTTCTTT; cdr3_aa: CASSLGTGNTEAFF
cdr3_length: 14; d_call: TRBD1; j_call: TRBJ1-2; v_call: TRBV13; clone_size: NA; cdr3_nt: TGTGCCAGCAGCTACGGGACAGCTAACTATGGCTACACCTTC; cdr3_aa: CASSYGTANYGYTF
cdr3_length: 13; d_call: TRBD1; j_call: TRBJ1-4; v_call: TRBV12-3/TRBV12-4; clone_size: NA; cdr3_nt: TGTGCCAGCGGGGACAGCTGGAATGAAAAACTGTTTTTT; cdr3_aa: CASGDSWNEKLFF